Below, 2 T cell receptor beta chains from the same sample are listed, as sequenced in a study of shared clonotypes between healthy human individuals. Profiled with immunoSEQ multiplex PCR; TCRdb holds only in-frame clones, not every one. Of approximately 400,000 clones in the sample, just over 95% were seen once. The sequenced sample was memory CD8+ T cells sorted from blood. Subset specified: CD45RO+ cells pooled with CCR7-negative TemRA cells. Every receptor here comes from a man between 25 and 39 years old in good health.

The gene calls are TRBV18 and TRBJ2-6; 14 nucleotides agree with TRBD2. The CDR3 is 17 residues long. CDR1 is KGHSH, CDR2 LQKENI, per germline. The J segment lost 0 bases and the V segment lost 6 bases, leaving 1 base of the junction unmatched. The CDR3 region is CASSGTSGSSGANVLTF. CDR3 nucleotides: TGTGCCAGCTCGGGGACTAGCGGGAGCTCTGGGGCCAACGTCCTGACTTTC.

This chain's CDR3 is CASSYTLAGEQETQYF. The CDR3 bases are TGTGCCAGCAGTTATACTCTAGCGGGAGAGCAAGAGACCCAGTACTTC. The chain couples TRBV28 to TRBJ2-5; 10 bases are shared with TRBD2. With 4 bases clipped from V and 2 bases from J, the junction kept 7 bases outside the gene matches. There are 16 residues in the CDR3. The V gene's germline CDR1 is MDHEN and CDR2 SYDVKM.